Following are 27 T cell receptor beta chains from one sample sequenced in a study of graft-versus-host responses after intestinal transplantation. The repertoire was sequenced with immunoSEQ multiplex PCR; TCRdb's copy has only in-frame clones and lacks some. In the table there are nearly 90,000 clones, 75% to 90% of which are singletons. What these receptors recognize is not known. The material sequenced was unstimulated CD8+ T cells sorted from spleen or lymph node cells, taken before intestinal transplant. The receptors come from a human donor who received an intestinal transplant.

The rearrangement links TRBV6-1 to TRBJ2-6; D not resolved. Between the trimmed V and J ends, which lost 6 bases and 4 bases, there was a span of 13 bases. The CDR3 covers 15 residues. Germline CDR1 reads MNHNS; CDR2 reads SASEGT. The CDR3 protein is CASSQANLGANVLTF. The DNA of the CDR3 is TGTGCCAGCAGCCAGGCAAATCTCGGGGCCAACGTCCTGACTTTC.

The chain employs TRBV18 and TRBJ2-7; possibly TRBD2 for D (5 bases). This CDR3 contains 16 residues. Germline values: CDR1 KGHSH, CDR2 LQKENI. V was shortened by 2 bases and J by 3 bases, with 17 bases between the two germline ends. CDR3 region: CASSPETGIPLYEQYF. The CDR3 DNA sequence: TGTGCCAGCTCACCAGAGACGGGGATCCCACTCTACGAGCAGTACTTC.

This chain joins TRBV5-1 and TRBJ1-2; possible D gene TRBD1, 5 bases. V lost 1 base and J lost 1, with 8 bases in between. The CDR3 extends over 14 amino acids. The germline CDR1 and CDR2 sequences are SGHRS and YFSETQ. CDR3 sequence (DNA): TGCGCCAGCAGCTTGTGGGGCAGTAACTATGGCTACACCTTC. As protein: CASSLWGSNYGYTF.

The chain is built from TRBV5-5 and TRBJ1-1; D might be TRBD1 (6 bases). This CDR3 spans 17 amino acids. Trimming stripped 3 bases from V and 0 bases from J, with 18 bases between. Germline CDR1 is SGHKS and CDR2 is YYEKEE (reference sequence). CDR3 DNA sequence: TGTGCCAGCAGCTACGTACCGCTAAGGACAGTGAACACTGAAGCTTTCTTT. It specifies CASSYVPLRTVNTEAFF.

The chain couples TRBV9 to TRBJ2-1, with 7 bases lining up with TRBD1. Germline V gene lookup returns CDR1 SGDLS and CDR2 YYNGEE. Losses at the gene ends were 4 bases for V and 0 bases for J; bases not matched to a gene: 4. The CDR3 length is 15 residues. In DNA, the CDR3 is TGTGCCAGCAGCCCAAGGGACAGCTCCTACAATGAGCAGTTCTTC. As protein: CASSPRDSSYNEQFF.

The V gene is TRBV4-1, the J gene TRBJ2-1; no clear D. Trimming left V 0 bases short and J 8 bases short, with 11 bases between. Germline CDR1 MGHRA, CDR2 YSYEKL. The CDR3 runs 14 residues. The CDR3 loop reads CASSQDWSSDEQFF. The CDR3 region has the DNA TGCGCCAGCAGCCAAGATTGGTCTAGTGATGAGCAGTTCTTC.

The chain has TRBV9 and TRBJ1-1; D not certain. Germline assignment: CDR1 SGDLS and CDR2 YYNGEE. V lost 2 bases and J lost 2, with 19 bases in between. This CDR3 spans 17 amino acids. The CDR3 spells CASSVGGLVAQNTEAFF. As DNA, the CDR3 is TGTGCCAGCAGCGTGGGAGGGCTCGTGGCCCAAAACACTGAAGCTTTCTTT.

J is TRBJ1-5 and V is TRBV15, with no clear D. Trimming took off 1 base at V and 1 base at J, with 5 bases between the two ends. CDR3 length: 14 amino acids. CDR1 is LNHNV and CDR2 is YYDKDF in the germline V gene (reference sequence). The CDR3 sequence: CATSRGGSNQPQHF. CDR3 sequence (DNA): TGTGCCACCAGCAGAGGAGGGAGCAATCAGCCCCAGCATTTT.

V is TRBV29-1 and J is TRBJ1-4; D is ambiguous. This CDR3 has 14 residues. V lost 7 bases and J 10 bases, leaving 22 bases between the germline ends. CDR1 and CDR2 (germline): SQVTM, ANQGSEA. This CDR3 reads CSAGDPDWEGKLFF. CDR3 nucleotides: TGCAGCGCCGGCGACCCAGACTGGGAGGGAAAACTGTTTTTT.

The J gene is TRBJ2-3, the V gene TRBV6-5, with 11 nucleotides matching TRBD1. This CDR3 spans 15 amino acids. CDR1 MNHEY and CDR2 SVGAGI come from the germline V gene. The junction had 8 bases not matched to a gene; V was cut back by 6 bases and J by 6 bases. CDR3 amino acids: CASSRTGGEWDTQYF. CDR3 bases: TGTGCCAGCAGCCGGACAGGGGGCGAATGGGATACGCAGTATTTT.

The table lists this clone with a few counts. This rearrangement joins TRBV4-1 to TRBJ2-7; 7 bases line up with TRBD1. The CDR3 totals 14 residues. Germline CDR1 is MGHRA and CDR2 is YSYEKL. The V gene end was trimmed by 3 bases and the J gene end by 5 bases; junction bases not matched to a gene: 7. The DNA for the CDR3 is TGCGCCAGCAGCCAGTCCTCGACAGGGAACGAGCAGTACTTC. Protein sequence: CASSQSSTGNEQYF.

This chain links TRBV2 with TRBJ2-7; D may correspond to TRBD1 or TRBD2 (5 bases each). In germline, CDR1 is SNHLY, CDR2 FYNNEI. Trimming cost V 8 bases and J 0 bases, with 8 bases left between them. The CDR3 spans 12 residues. The CDR3 loop reads CASGTGSYEQYF. CDR3 bases: TGTGCCAGCGGGACCGGCTCCTACGAGCAGTACTTC.

The rearrangement links TRBV7-8 to TRBJ2-7; TRBD2 aligns across 10 bases. Germline lookup yields CDR1 SGHVS and CDR2 FQNEAQ. CDR3 length: 19 amino acids. The V segment lost 7 bases and the J segment 5 bases; nucleotides outside the gene matches: 23. This CDR3 reads CASIPTSGLAGVPYNEQYF. In nucleotides, the CDR3 is TGTGCCAGCATCCCAACAAGTGGGCTAGCGGGGGTCCCCTACAACGAGCAGTACTTC.

This chain joins TRBV15 and TRBJ1-2; 7 positions match TRBD1. The CDR3 has 15 amino acids. J was trimmed by 5 bases and V by 0 bases; bases with no gene match: 6. Germline assignment: CDR1 LNHNV and CDR2 YYDKDF (reference sequence). CDR3 sequence (DNA): TGTGCCACCAGCAGAGAGGCCAGGGGGACATATGGCTACACCTTC. Translating it yields CATSREARGTYGYTF.

The chain carries TRBV6-5 and TRBJ1-2; D possibly corresponds to TRBD1 (6 bases). The CDR3 is 15 amino acids. Trimming shortened V by 0 bases and J by 3 bases, and 11 bases separated the two germline ends. CDR1 is MNHEY and CDR2 is SVGAGI in the germline V gene. The CDR3: CASSYSPDSHYGYTF. The CDR3 DNA sequence: TGTGCCAGCAGTTACTCCCCGGACAGCCACTATGGCTACACCTTC.

This chain uses TRBV7-2 with TRBJ2-2; D call uncertain. Between the trimmed V and J ends, which lost 0 bases and 7 bases, there was a span of 3 bases. Per the germline V gene, CDR1 is SGHTA and CDR2 is FQGNSA. The CDR3 is made up of 12 amino acids. The CDR3 loop reads CASSLAHGELFF. The CDR3 nucleotides read TGTGCCAGCAGCTTAGCGCACGGGGAGCTGTTTTTT.

V usage is TRBV2 and J usage is TRBJ2-5; D ambiguous. The CDR3 covers 18 residues. Looked up from germline, CDR1 is SNHLY and CDR2 is FYNNEI. Trimming removed 0 bases from V and 5 bases from J, with 22 bases in between. The CDR3 is CASSEAARPREERETQYF. CDR3 nucleotide sequence: TGTGCCAGCAGTGAAGCGGCGAGACCGCGCGAAGAGAGGGAGACCCAGTACTTC.

J is TRBJ1-1 and V is TRBV5-1; the D is unclear. The germline CDR1 and CDR2 sequences are SGHRS and YFSETQ. Trimming took off 1 base at V and 2 bases at J, with 6 bases between the two ends. This CDR3 is built from 13 residues. CDR3 DNA sequence: TGCGCCAGCAGCTTGCCAGGAAACACTGAAGCTTTCTTT. Residues: CASSLPGNTEAFF.

The CDR3 loop reads CASSSITGGSTGELFF. CDR3 nucleotides: TGTGCCAGCAGTTCGATCACAGGGGGTAGCACCGGGGAGCTGTTTTTT. This chain uses TRBV11-3 with TRBJ2-2; 8 bases align to TRBD1. This CDR3 comprises 16 residues. CDR1 SGHNT and CDR2 YENEEA come from the germline V gene. The J segment lost 4 bases and the V segment lost 6 bases, leaving 10 bases of the junction unmatched.

The rearrangement links TRBV5-1 to TRBJ2-6; 9 bases agree with TRBD2. The germline V gene has CDR1 SGHRS and CDR2 YFSETQ. V shed 4 bases, J shed 2 bases, and the junction held 10 bases outside the gene matches. The CDR3 runs 18 residues. The CDR3 nucleotides read TGCGCCAGCAGCCCACGGACTAGCGTCAGTACTGGGGCCAACGTCCTGACTTTC. It yields the protein CASSPRTSVSTGANVLTF.

V usage is TRBV5-1 and J usage is TRBJ1-2; TRBD1 aligns across 8 bases. J gave up 5 bases and V 2 bases, and 8 bases lay outside the gene matches. Germline assignment: CDR1 SGHRS and CDR2 YFSETQ. The CDR3 is made up of 15 amino acids. The CDR3 coding sequence is TGCGCCAGCAGCTTCTACAGGGGGTTCTGGTATGGCTACACCTTC. Its protein is CASSFYRGFWYGYTF.

Worth noting for this clone: At one boundary the junction diverges from the germline segment, which might be a read error. This chain connects TRBV4-2 to TRBJ2-1; D call uncertain. The CDR3 covers 16 residues. Germline-derived CDR1 and CDR2 are LGHNA and YNFKEQ. The CDR3 reads CASSQDSVFSFNEQFF. The CDR3 DNA follows: TGTGCCAGCAGCCAAGATTCGGTGTTCTCCTTCAATGAGCAGTTCTTC.

The chain joins TRBV2 to TRBJ2-3, with 7 bases fitting TRBD1. Germline V lookup: CDR1 SNHLY, CDR2 FYNNEI. The CDR3 runs 15 residues. Trimming at V came to 2 bases and at J to 6 bases, leaving 8 bases not matched to a gene. The DNA of the CDR3 is TGTGCCAGCAGTGAAATGGTACAGGGGCCGGATACGCAGTATTTT. Translated, it gives CASSEMVQGPDTQYF.

The chain couples TRBV27 to TRBJ2-3; no definite D call. This CDR3 comprises 17 residues. Trimming took off 3 bases at V and 2 bases at J, with 18 bases between the two ends. Germline CDR1 and CDR2: MNHEY and SMNVEV (reference sequence). The CDR3: CASSLTRHWVNTDTQYF. CDR3 in DNA: TGTGCCAGCAGTTTGACCCGGCATTGGGTGAACACAGATACGCAGTATTTT.

The rearrangement uses TRBV7-7 and TRBJ2-5; D not resolved. Germline CDR1 SSHAT, CDR2 FNYEAQ (reference sequence). V shed 2 bases and J shed 6 bases, with 1 base lying between them. The CDR3 has 10 residues. CDR3 coding DNA: TGTGCCAGCAGCTTAAAGACCCAGTACTTC. Amino acids: CASSLKTQYF. The variable domain in full, completed from reference TRBV7-7 and TRBJ2-5, reads GAGVSQSPRYKVTKRGQDVTLRCDPISSHATLYWYQQALGQGPEFLTYFNYEAQPDKSGLPSDRFSAERPEGSISTLTIQRTEQRDSAMYRCASSLKTQYFGPGTRLLVL.

This chain links TRBV11-2 with TRBJ2-5; 8 nucleotides line up with TRBD2. The CDR3 contains 16 residues. Germline trimming cut 1 base from V and 5 bases from J; bases unmatched to any gene: 9. The germline CDR1 and CDR2 sequences are SGHAT and FQNNGV. The CDR3 region is CASSLAGGGSWETQYF. CDR3 sequence (DNA): TGTGCCAGCAGCTTAGCAGGCGGGGGGAGTTGGGAGACCCAGTACTTC.

This sequence joins TRBV27 and TRBJ2-7; unclear D gene. Germline V gene data show CDR1 as MNHEY and CDR2 as SMNVEV (reference sequence). The V gene lost 3 bases and the J gene lost 2 bases, with 8 bases spanning the gap. CDR3 size: 13 residues. The CDR3 here is CASSFGQTYEQYF. The DNA for the CDR3 is TGTGCCAGCAGTTTCGGGCAGACCTACGAGCAGTACTTC.